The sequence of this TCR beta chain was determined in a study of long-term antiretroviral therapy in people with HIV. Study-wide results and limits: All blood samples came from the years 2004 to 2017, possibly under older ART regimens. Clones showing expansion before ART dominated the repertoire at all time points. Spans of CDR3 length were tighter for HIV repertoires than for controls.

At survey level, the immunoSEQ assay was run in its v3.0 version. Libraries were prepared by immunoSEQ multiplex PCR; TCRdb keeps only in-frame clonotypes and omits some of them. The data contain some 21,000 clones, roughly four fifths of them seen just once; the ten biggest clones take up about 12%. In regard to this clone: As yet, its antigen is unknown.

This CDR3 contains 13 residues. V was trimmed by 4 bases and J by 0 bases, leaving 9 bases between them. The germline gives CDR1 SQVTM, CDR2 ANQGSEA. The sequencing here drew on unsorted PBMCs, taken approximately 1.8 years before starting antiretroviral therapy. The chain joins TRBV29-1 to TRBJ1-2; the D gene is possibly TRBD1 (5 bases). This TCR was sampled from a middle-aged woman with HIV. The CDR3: CSVVGGTNYGYTF. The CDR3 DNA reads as TGCAGCGTTGTCGGGGGAACTAACTATGGCTACACCTTC.